The clone carrying this T cell receptor beta chain was detected many times. Its antigen remains unidentified. The sample comes from a study of T cell repertoires in cytomegalovirus infection. Study-level information: An indication of both CMV infection and matching HLA type came from public TCR beta signatures. Study outcomes and limitations: CMV carriers having the relevant HLA were flagged by cumulative public TCR beta family frequency. CMV-specific TCR beta clonotypes restricted by HLA-C were the ones dominating the ex vivo response.

TCRdb re-analysed the reads in MiXCR, keeping a single row per CDR3 protein. The profile shows fewer than 300,000 distinct CDR3 sequences, about 25% of them singletons. The source of this sequence is a human donor in good health (CMV status not recorded). Some clones in this sample may be carry-over from other donors' samples. The source material was PBMCs.

The CDR3 here is CASSLGVGPSYEQYF. DNA of the CDR3: TGTGCCAGCAGCTTAGGGGTGGGTCCCTCCTACGAGCAGTACTTC. J is TRBJ2-7 and V is TRBV11-2; D is unclear. The V end was cut by 1 base, the J end by 0 bases, with 10 bases between. The CDR3 sequence is 15 residues long. CDR1 is SGHAT and CDR2 is FQNNGV in the germline V gene. The full variable domain, its missing parts supplied by reference TRBV11-2 and TRBJ2-7, is EAGVAQSPRYKIIEKRQSVAFWCNPISGHATLYWYQQILGQGPKLLIQFQNNGVVDDSQLPKDRFSAERLKGVDSTLKIQPAKLEDSAVYLCASSLGVGPSYEQYFGPGTRLTVT.